Following are 23 T cell receptor beta chains from one sample sequenced in a study of cytomegalovirus exposure and HLA in healthy donors. The PCR contained 60 Vbeta and 13 Jbeta primers. Some clones are missing from TCRdb's copy, which holds only in-frame ones; the method was immunoSEQ multiplex PCR. The repertoire holds 150,000 to 200,000 clones, over 80% seen once, with approximately 1.5% in the top ten. The source material was PBMCs. Source of these receptors: a man aged 40-49 years in good health and CMV-seronegative.

This rearrangement joins TRBV4-2 to TRBJ2-7; tentative D call: TRBD2 (5 bases). Trimming stripped 0 bases from V and 2 bases from J, with 14 bases between. The CDR3 consists of 16 residues. The germline gives CDR1 LGHNA, CDR2 YNFKEQ. CDR3 region: CASSQEVSAVPYEQYF. In DNA, the CDR3 is TGTGCCAGCAGCCAAGAGGTTAGCGCCGTTCCCTACGAGCAGTACTTC.

J is TRBJ2-3 and V is TRBV28; tentatively, D is TRBD1 (5 bases). This CDR3 region has 13 residues. Germline-derived CDR1 and CDR2 are MDHEN and SYDVKM. Trimming took off 4 bases at V and 3 bases at J, with 8 bases between the two ends. CDR3 in amino acids: CASSSQGTDTQYF. CDR3 in DNA: TGTGCCAGCAGTTCCCAGGGTACAGATACGCAGTATTTT.

The gene calls are TRBV6-1 and TRBJ2-3; 8 bases line up with TRBD1. CDR3 length: 14 residues. Per the germline V gene, CDR1 is MNHNS and CDR2 is SASEGT. The V and J ends lost 3 bases and 8 bases, in that order; junction bases with no gene match: 7. The CDR3 region has the DNA TGTGCCAGCAGTGATCTCACAGGGGGGAGTACGCAGTATTTT. Protein: CASSDLTGGSTQYF.

The V and J genes are TRBV7-6 and TRBJ1-1, with 8 bases lining up with TRBD1. CDR3 length: 15 residues. The junction had 4 bases not matched to a gene; V was cut back by 3 bases and J by 1 base. The germline CDR1 and CDR2 sequences are SGHVS and FNYEAQ. The DNA for the CDR3 is TGTGCCAGCAGCTTCCGACAGGGGAAGAACACTGAAGCTTTCTTT. This sequence encodes CASSFRQGKNTEAFF.

The chain links TRBV5-6 to TRBJ1-1; 9 bases are shared with TRBD1. Losses at the gene ends were 3 bases for V and 8 bases for J; bases not matched to a gene: 2. Per germline, CDR1 SGHDT and CDR2 YYEEEE. The length of the CDR3 is 12 residues. CDR3 in DNA: TGTGCCAGCAGCTGGGACAGGGTGGAAGCTTTCTTT. Protein product: CASSWDRVEAFF. Variable domain in full (rest from reference TRBV5-6 and TRBJ1-1): DAGVTQSPTHLIKTRGQQVTLRCSPKSGHDTVSWYQQALGQGPQFIFQYYEEEERQRGNFPDRFSGHQFPNYSSELNVNALLLGDSALYLCASSWDRVEAFFGQGTRLTVV.

The chain carries TRBV28 and TRBJ1-1; D is possibly TRBD1 (5 bases). V dropped 6 bases and J dropped 7 bases, with 9 bases sitting between them. This CDR3 is built from 11 residues. Per germline, CDR1 MDHEN and CDR2 SYDVKM. CDR3 sequence (DNA): TGTGCCAGCAGCGACGGGGGTGAAGCTTTCTTT. It yields the protein CASSDGGEAFF.

The chain combines TRBV2 with TRBJ1-1; D is unclear. Deletions cut 1 base from V and 3 bases from J, with 12 bases between. In germline, CDR1 is SNHLY, CDR2 FYNNEI. The CDR3 sequence is 15 residues long. CDR3 in DNA: TGTGCCAGCAGTGAAGGTAGAACAGCACACACTGAAGCTTTCTTT. Translation: CASSEGRTAHTEAFF.

The chain carries TRBV11-2 and TRBJ2-5; 14 bases map to TRBD2. J lost 5 bases, V lost 2 bases, and 7 bases had no gene match. Germline V lookup: CDR1 SGHAT, CDR2 FQNNGV. The CDR3 is 17 residues long. This CDR3 reads CASSLWGTSGSGETQYF. In DNA, the CDR3 is TGTGCCAGCAGCTTATGGGGGACTAGCGGGAGTGGGGAGACCCAGTACTTC.

The genes are TRBV5-1 and TRBJ2-7; 7 positions agree with TRBD1. This CDR3 is 15 amino acids long. Germline V gives CDR1 SGHRS, CDR2 YFSETQ. Trimming took 4 bases from V and 4 from J; bases not matched to a gene: 11. CDR3: CASSLYPGQQYEQYF. DNA for the CDR3: TGCGCCAGCAGCCTGTACCCGGGACAGCAATACGAGCAGTACTTC. The whole variable domain, remainder taken from reference TRBV5-1 and TRBJ2-7, is KAGVTQTPRYLIKTRGQQVTLSCSPISGHRSVSWYQQTPGQGLQFLFEYFSETQRNKGNFPGRFSGRQFSNSRSEMNVSTLELGDSALYLCASSLYPGQQYEQYFGPGTRLTVT.

In its sample, this clone was seen a few times. In DNA form, the CDR3 reads TGTGCCAGCAGCTCGCCCGGGGGGGCATCAGATACGCAGTATTTT. It translates to CASSSPGGASDTQYF. The chain has TRBV7-9 and TRBJ2-3, with TRBD2 identical over 8 bases. CDR3 size: 15 residues. Trimming at V came to 4 bases and at J to 4 bases, leaving 7 bases not matched to a gene. Germline V lookup: CDR1 SEHNR, CDR2 FQNEAQ (reference sequence).

The CDR3 nucleotides read TGTGCCAGCAGCGTCGCAGCGGGAGAACAAGAGACCCAGTACTTC. The encoded protein is CASSVAAGEQETQYF. J is TRBJ2-5 and V is TRBV9, with 8 nucleotides matching TRBD2. This CDR3 spans 15 amino acids. Germline CDR1 is SGDLS and CDR2 is YYNGEE. The ends lost 2 bases at V and 2 bases at J; junction bases unmatched: 5.

The chain has TRBV2 and TRBJ2-4, with TRBD1 matching 7 bases. After removal of 7 bases from V and 6 bases from J, the junction contained 9 bases not matched to a gene. The CDR3 totals 14 residues. The germline gives CDR1 SNHLY, CDR2 FYNNEI. The CDR3 protein is CASNRQGTLNIQYF. For the CDR3, the DNA is TGTGCCAGCAACCGACAGGGAACTTTAAACATTCAGTACTTC. Full variable domain (missing parts from reference TRBV2 and TRBJ2-4): EPEVTQTPSHQVTQMGQEVILRCVPISNHLYFYWYRQILGQKVEFLVSFYNNEISEKSEIFDDQFSVERPDGSNFTLKIRSTKLEDSAMYFCASNRQGTLNIQYFGAGTRLSVL.

This clone came up a few times. This sequence joins TRBV11-1 and TRBJ2-1, with D perhaps matching TRBD1 (6 bases). Germline loops: CDR1 SGHAT, CDR2 FQDESV (reference sequence). V was clipped by 2 bases and J by 7 bases, with 18 bases between them. The CDR3 runs 16 residues. The chain's CDR3 is CASSLSSSQGWNEQFF. The CDR3 DNA is TGTGCCAGCAGCTTATCGTCCTCACAGGGATGGAATGAGCAGTTCTTC.

The V gene is TRBV10-1, the J gene TRBJ2-7; D possibly corresponds to TRBD2 (6 bases). Germline V CDR1 and CDR2: WNHNN, SYGVQD (reference sequence). The CDR3 runs 16 residues. V lost 9 bases and J 7 bases, leaving 28 bases between the germline ends. The CDR3 bases are TGCGCCAGAACTGGAGTGACTCAGGGAGGCAGGTGGGAGCAGTACTTC. This translates into CARTGVTQGGRWEQYF.

The V and J genes are TRBV5-1 and TRBJ2-7; 10 bases are shared with TRBD1. The CDR3 has 14 amino acids. The V gene end was trimmed by 4 bases and the J gene end by 6 bases; junction bases not matched to a gene: 7. Germline CDR1 is SGHRS and CDR2 is YFSETQ. Here the CDR3 reads CASSGDRGLGEQYF. The CDR3 DNA is TGCGCCAGCAGCGGGGACAGGGGCCTTGGCGAGCAGTACTTC. Together with reference TRBV5-1 and TRBJ2-7, the CDR3 gives the full variable domain: KAGVTQTPRYLIKTRGQQVTLSCSPISGHRSVSWYQQTPGQGLQFLFEYFSETQRNKGNFPGRFSGRQFSNSRSEMNVSTLELGDSALYLCASSGDRGLGEQYFGPGTRLTVT.

This clone was observed a few times. The chain carries TRBV5-1 and TRBJ1-1; 8 nucleotides match TRBD1. Germline V gives CDR1 SGHRS, CDR2 YFSETQ. The junction had 4 bases not matched to a gene; V was cut back by 3 bases and J by 3 bases. The CDR3 consists of 14 residues. CDR3: CASSWKTGDTEAFF. CDR3 bases: TGCGCCAGCAGCTGGAAGACAGGGGACACTGAAGCTTTCTTT. Full variable domain (remainder filled in from reference TRBV5-1 and TRBJ1-1): KAGVTQTPRYLIKTRGQQVTLSCSPISGHRSVSWYQQTPGQGLQFLFEYFSETQRNKGNFPGRFSGRQFSNSRSEMNVSTLELGDSALYLCASSWKTGDTEAFFGQGTRLTVV.

This rearrangement joins TRBV7-3 to TRBJ2-3; 8 bases are shared with TRBD1. The CDR3 is 13 amino acids. CDR1 SGHTA and CDR2 FQGTGA come from the germline V gene. Trimming took 6 bases from V and 4 from J; bases not matched to a gene: 3. In DNA form, the CDR3 reads TGTGCCAGCAGTTCGACAGGGGCAGATACGCAGTATTTT. It codes for CASSSTGADTQYF. Using reference TRBV7-3 and TRBJ2-3 for the parts outside the CDR3, the full variable domain is GAGVSQTPSNKVTEKGKYVELRCDPISGHTALYWYRQSLGQGPEFLIYFQGTGAADDSGLPNDRFFAVRPEGSVSTLKIQRTERGDSAVYLCASSSTGADTQYFGPGTRLTVL.

The rearrangement links TRBV28 to TRBJ2-5; 10 bases are shared with TRBD2. The CDR3 is 14 amino acids. The ends lost 7 bases at V and 2 bases at J; junction bases unmatched: 4. Germline V lookup: CDR1 MDHEN, CDR2 SYDVKM. This CDR3 reads CASTLAGEQETQYF. CDR3 DNA sequence: TGTGCCAGCACCCTAGCGGGAGAGCAAGAGACCCAGTACTTC.

The chain employs TRBV27 and TRBJ2-5; 9 positions agree with TRBD2. V lost 4 bases and J lost 1; bases outside the gene matches: 10. Germline loops: CDR1 MNHEY, CDR2 SMNVEV (reference sequence). This CDR3 region has 17 residues. This chain's CDR3 is CASSSPSRGGIQETQYF. CDR3 nucleotide sequence: TGTGCCAGCAGTTCCCCCTCGCGGGGGGGGATCCAAGAGACCCAGTACTTC.

The chain uses TRBV5-4 and TRBJ1-2, with 7 bases fitting TRBD1. The CDR3 length is 14 residues. Per germline, CDR1 SGHNT and CDR2 YYREEE (reference sequence). V trimming: 5 bases; J trimming: 5 bases; junction bases outside the gene matches: 9. The CDR3 coding sequence is TGTGCCAGCAGGCCTAGGGGGCCTCTTTATGGCTACACCTTC. Translated, it gives CASRPRGPLYGYTF.

The chain carries TRBV4-1 and TRBJ2-7, with D maybe TRBD2 (5 bases). CDR1 MGHRA and CDR2 YSYEKL come from the germline V gene. Trimming left V 0 bases short and J 4 bases short, with 13 bases between. The CDR3 is made up of 15 amino acids. CDR3 DNA sequence: TGCGCCAGCAGCCAAGATCATCGGGGAGCTTACGAGCAGTACTTC. Its translation: CASSQDHRGAYEQYF.

The rearrangement uses TRBV29-1 and TRBJ2-2, with a tentative D call TRBD2 (6 bases). The CDR3 length is 15 residues. V was trimmed by 5 bases and J by 1 base, leaving 14 bases between them. The germline gives CDR1 SQVTM, CDR2 ANQGSEA. CDR3: CSVSTSWGNTGELFF. The CDR3 nucleotides are TGCAGCGTTTCTACTAGCTGGGGGAACACCGGGGAGCTGTTTTTT.

J is TRBJ1-4 and V is TRBV18; no clear D gene. The CDR3 totals 14 residues. Per the germline V gene, CDR1 is KGHSH and CDR2 is LQKENI. Trimming stripped 2 bases from V and 0 bases from J, with 4 bases between. This chain's CDR3 is CASSPGATNEKLFF. CDR3 nucleotides: TGTGCCAGCTCACCAGGAGCAACTAATGAAAAACTGTTTTTT.